This T cell receptor (beta chain) was profiled in a study of T-cell reconstitution after alpha-beta-depleted transplantation in children. This clonotype was seen ten or more times. Preparation of the TCRbeta library involved a method that used unique molecular identifiers. TCRdb re-analysed the PCR reads in MiXCR, keeping a single row per CDR3 protein. The sample shows hundreds of thousands of distinct CDR3 sequences, roughly a tenth of them seen only once. V lost 4 bases, J lost 4 bases, and 2 bases lay in between. CDR1 is SQVTM and CDR2 is ANQGSEA in the germline V gene. This CDR3 is built from 10 residues.

The receptor's source is a human donor who donated a stem cell graft to a child with acute myeloid leukemia. Material: PBMCs from the stem cell graft donor, obtained from the stem cell graft. This rearrangement joins TRBV29-1 to TRBJ1-3; D is uncertain. CDR3 in DNA: TGCAGCGTTGGAGGAAACACCATATATTTT. This sequence encodes CSVGGNTIYF.